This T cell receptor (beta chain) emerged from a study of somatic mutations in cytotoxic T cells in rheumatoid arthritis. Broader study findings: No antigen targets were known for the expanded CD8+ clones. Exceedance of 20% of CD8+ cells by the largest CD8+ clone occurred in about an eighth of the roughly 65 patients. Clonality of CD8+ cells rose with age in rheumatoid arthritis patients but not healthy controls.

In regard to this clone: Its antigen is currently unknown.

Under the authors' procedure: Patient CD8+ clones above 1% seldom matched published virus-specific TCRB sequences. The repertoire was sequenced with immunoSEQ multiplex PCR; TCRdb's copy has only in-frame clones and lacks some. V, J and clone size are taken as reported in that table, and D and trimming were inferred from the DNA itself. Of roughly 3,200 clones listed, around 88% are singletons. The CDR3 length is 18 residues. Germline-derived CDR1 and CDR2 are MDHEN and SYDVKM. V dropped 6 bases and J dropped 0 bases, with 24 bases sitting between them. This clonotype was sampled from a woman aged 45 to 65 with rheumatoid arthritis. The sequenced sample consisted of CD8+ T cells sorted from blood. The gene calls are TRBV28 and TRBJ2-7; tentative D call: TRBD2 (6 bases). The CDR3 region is CASSSVRGDWTSSYEQYF. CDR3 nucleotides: TGTGCCAGCAGCTCCGTCCGTGGGGACTGGACCAGCTCCTACGAGCAGTACTTC.